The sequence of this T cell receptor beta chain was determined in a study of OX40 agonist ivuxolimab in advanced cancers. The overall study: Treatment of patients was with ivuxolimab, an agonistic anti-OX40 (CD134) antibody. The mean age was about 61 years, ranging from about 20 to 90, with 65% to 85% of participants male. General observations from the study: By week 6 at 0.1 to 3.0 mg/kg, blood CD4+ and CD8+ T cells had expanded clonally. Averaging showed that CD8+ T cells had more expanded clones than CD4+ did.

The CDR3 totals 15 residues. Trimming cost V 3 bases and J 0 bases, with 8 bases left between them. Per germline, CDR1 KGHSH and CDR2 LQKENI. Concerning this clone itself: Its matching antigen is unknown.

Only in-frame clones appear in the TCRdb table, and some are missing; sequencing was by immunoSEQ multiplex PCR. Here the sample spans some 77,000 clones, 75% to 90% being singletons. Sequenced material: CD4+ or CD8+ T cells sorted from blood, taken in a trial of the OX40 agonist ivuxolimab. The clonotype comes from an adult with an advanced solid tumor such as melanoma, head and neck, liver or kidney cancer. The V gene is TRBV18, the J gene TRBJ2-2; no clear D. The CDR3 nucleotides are TGTGCCAGCTCACCCCATCGAACGAACACCGGGGAGCTGTTTTTT. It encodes CASSPHRTNTGELFF.